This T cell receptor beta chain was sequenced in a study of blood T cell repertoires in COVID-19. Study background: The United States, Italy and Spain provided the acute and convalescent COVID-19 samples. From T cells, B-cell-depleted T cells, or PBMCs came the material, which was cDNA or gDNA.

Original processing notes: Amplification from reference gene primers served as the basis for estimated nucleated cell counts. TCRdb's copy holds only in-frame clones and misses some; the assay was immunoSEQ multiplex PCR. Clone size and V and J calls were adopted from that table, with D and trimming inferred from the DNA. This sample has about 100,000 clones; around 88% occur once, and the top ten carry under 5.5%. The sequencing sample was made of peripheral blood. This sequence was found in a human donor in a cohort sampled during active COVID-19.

The CDR3 nucleotides are TGTGCCAGCAGCCCCAGGGAGGGGTCCTATGGCTACACCTTC. This translates into CASSPREGSYGYTF. The rearrangement uses TRBV7-2 and TRBJ1-2; D is perhaps TRBD1 (5 bases). The length of the CDR3 is 14 residues. The germline gives CDR1 SGHTA, CDR2 FQGNSA. V was shortened by 5 bases and J by 4 bases, with 14 bases between the two germline ends.